This record covers a single T cell receptor (beta chain). Profiled with immunoSEQ multiplex PCR; TCRdb holds only in-frame clones, not every one. The table shows roughly 30,000 clones, with about 89% occurring only once. The sample comes from a study of T cell changes during pregnancy in multiple sclerosis. The CDR3 is 16 amino acids. V trimming: 5 bases; J trimming: 4 bases; junction bases outside the gene matches: 6. CDR1 is SGHAT, CDR2 FQNNGV, per germline. The sequence was obtained from a female donor with multiple sclerosis, enrolled in a pregnancy study. The rearrangement links TRBV11-2 to TRBJ2-5, with 14 bases fitting TRBD2. This sample comprised CD8+ T cells from peripheral blood mononuclear cells, obtained after pregnancy. The CDR3 DNA reads as TGTGCCAGCAGCCAGACTAGCGGGAGGGCCATAGAGACCCAGTACTTC. Translation: CASSQTSGRAIETQYF.